This T cell receptor beta chain was captured by sequencing in a study of CD4 T cells in relation to SARS-CoV-2 and coronaviruses. For this clone: What it binds is unknown.

The CDR3 sequence is 14 residues long. V was pared by 2 bases and J by 1 base, with 0 bases of the junction left unmatched. Germline CDR1 reads LGHDT; CDR2 reads YNNKEL (reference sequence). CD4+ T cells from unexposed donors were obtained before the COVID-19 pandemic (2011-2018). The cells were cultured for about ten days before CD4+ T cells were isolated. Study-level points and caveats: Roughly three fifths of donors had memory CD4+ clonotypes crossrecognizing SARS-CoV-2 and common cold coronavirus spike.

Only in-frame clones appear in the TCRdb table, and some are missing; sequencing was by immunoSEQ multiplex PCR. Of 24,000 or so clones listed, approximately 72% are singletons. The material sequenced was CD4+ T cells from PBMCs, cultured in vitro. This rearrangement joins TRBV3-1 (or the pseudogene TRBV3-2) to TRBJ2-5; 8 bases map to TRBD2. This receptor was obtained from a human donor in good health. CDR3 bases: TGTGCCAGCAGCCAACTAGCGGGCCAAGAGACCCAGTACTTC. This codes for CASSQLAGQETQYF.